The clone carrying this T cell receptor beta chain was seen only a few times. TCRdb passed the 5' RACE reads through MiXCR, listing each CDR3 protein once. The sample lists about 150,000 distinct CDR3 sequences, approximately 6.2% occurring once. These data belong to a study of T cells after yellow fever vaccination. Study-level background: The SMART-Seq v4 Ultra Low Input method served to prepare the low-cell-number fractions.

The CDR3 contains 13 residues. V was shortened by 10 bases and J by 1 base, with 10 bases between the two germline ends. From germline, CDR1 is KGHDR and CDR2 SFDVKD. The TCR comes from a man younger than 35 who received the YFV17D yellow fever vaccine. Source: CD4+ T cells sorted from PBMCs, taken on the day of the first yellow fever vaccination. The V call is TRBV24-1, the J call TRBJ1-5; D may be TRBD1 (6 bases). The CDR3 DNA is TGTGCCACAGGGGGGTACAGCAATCAGCCCCAGCATTTT. As protein: CATGGYSNQPQHF.